This entry concerns a single TCR beta chain. This clone's antigen is unknown. No much larger clone is present one base from it, and per-base qualities are unavailable. This entry is derived from a study of CD4 T cells in relation to SARS-CoV-2 and coronaviruses (dated by TCRdb to 2020 to 2023). Context from the whole study: In the ViraFEST assay, PBMCs were cultured with antigen for around eleven days, after which TCR beta CDR3s were sequenced to identify antigen-specific clonal expansions. The negative reference condition was either a culture with an HIV-1 Nef peptide pool or a culture with no peptide. Shared crossreactive spike epitopes were mapped to their HLA restriction using patient-derived lymphoblastoid cell lines. Memory CD4+ T cell crossreactivity between SARS-CoV-2 and common cold coronavirus spike proteins was assessed at the TCR clonotype level in the study. The Adaptive Biotechnologies TCR-sequencing kit was used to sequence samples from a few pre-COVID donors and the naive versus memory experiments, while other data came from Illumina-based sequencing. A different, Illumina-based TCR-beta assay was used to sequence expansion assays from other donors in the study.

CDR1 and CDR2, per the germline V gene, are SGHTS and YDEGEE. Counted from cysteine to phenylalanine, this CDR3 has 16 amino acids. Just CDR3 DNA is preserved here, 48 bases in frame from base 1. Trimming costs V 0 bases and J 0 bases, and their ends lie 11 bases apart. Libraries were built with the immunoSEQ multiplex PCR assay. As for the authors' bioinformatics: During preprocessing, nonproductive sequences were discarded, as were any CDR3s that did not begin with C, did not end with F or W, or were shorter than 7 amino acids. The MANAFEST web app identified antigen-specific clonotypes based on expansion compared with the reference and other culture wells. A clone was considered positive if the clone showed significant expansion compared with the reference culture in 2 of 3 replicate wells at an FDR below 0.05. To be called positive, a clone also had to show significant expansion compared with every other tandem well and an odds ratio greater than 5. CDR3 homology was quantified as pairwise Levenshtein distance, calculated with the stringdist R package after three terminal residues were trimmed from each end. This immuneACCESS table, as held by TCRdb, lists in-frame sequences with V and J called but not all clones. Of the missing ones, under half trace to an unresolved V gene in checked studies; the others have no known cause. That table furnishes V, J and clone size, whereas the DNA furnished D and trimming. The sample profile shows about 25,000 clones; about three quarters of them were found once. The ten largest clones represent 21% of the sample.

CD4+ T cells from unexposed donors were collected before the COVID-19 pandemic (2011-2018). After around 10 days of culture, CD4+ T cells were isolated with the EasySep CD4+ T cell isolation kit. As cell number allowed, CD4+ T cells from unexposed donors were tested for reactivity to SARS-CoV-2 S and N and to four common cold coronavirus spike pools. About 1.8 million PBMCs per well were cultured in IMDM with around 5% human AB serum and 9.5 to 10 IU/ml IL-2. Half of the culture medium was replaced with fresh IL-2-containing medium on days 3 and 7. Triplicate replicate wells were generally used for each peptide culture condition. Leukapheresis product for the unexposed donors was purchased commercially. Ficoll-Paque PLUS gradient centrifugation was used to isolate PBMCs from leukapheresis product or whole blood. PBMCs were either cryopreserved at -140°C or used fresh in the expansion assay. The QIAamp Micro DNA Kit was used to extract genomic DNA from the CD4+ T cells.

Here is what the overall study found, with its caveats: Because the crossreactivity analysis focused on spike protein, crossreactivity against other viral proteins was not assessed. Roughly 60% of donors had memory CD4+ clonotypes that crossrecognized SARS-CoV-2 and at least one common cold coronavirus spike. The study was limited by small numbers of patients and tested TCRs. Crossreactive clones showed significantly weaker SARS-CoV-2-driven expansion than monoreactive clones, consistent with antigenic imprinting. Because no donor provided both pre-pandemic and post-infection samples, tracing the source of pre-existing responses was limited.

The V gene is TRBV5-8 and the J gene is TRBJ2-3, with no reliable assignment of the D segment. The TCR originated in a human donor in good health. Input material: CD4+ T cells from PBMCs, cultured in vitro. The CDR3 has the sequence CASSLAGISSTDTQYF. In nucleotide form, the sequence is TGTGCCAGCAGCTTGGCTGGGATATCTAGCACAGATACGCAGTATTTT. Reference TRBV5-8 and TRBJ2-3 genes cover what lies past the CDR3, so the full variable domain is EAGVTQSPTHLIKTRGQQATLRCSPISGHTSVYWYQQALGLGLQFLLWYDEGEERNRGNFPPRFSGRQFPNYSSELNVNALELEDSALYLCASSLAGISSTDTQYFGPGTRLTVL.